This TCR beta chain derives from a study of blood T cell repertoires in COVID-19. Study as a whole: Acute and convalescent COVID-19 specimens originated in the United States, Italy and Spain. In each case, the material was cDNA or gDNA derived from T cells, B-cell-depleted T cells, or PBMCs.

The ends were cut back, 7 bases at V and 3 bases at J, with 19 bases in the middle. The germline gives CDR1 MNHEY, CDR2 SVGAGI. CDR3 length equals 15 residues. In the source study's methods: Cell counts per sample came from amplifying reference gene primers. Libraries were prepared by immunoSEQ multiplex PCR; TCRdb keeps only in-frame clonotypes and omits some of them. The DNA gave D and trimming, while V, J and clone size come from that table. The table has hundreds of thousands of clones, 65% to 90% seen once; the top ten hold about 4.8%. The V and J genes are TRBV6-5 and TRBJ2-7; D may be TRBD1 (5 bases). The sample was peripheral blood. The clonotype originates from a man aged 45-60 years with acute or convalescent COVID-19. CDR3 in DNA: TGTGCCAGCACCAGGCATGGGGCGGTGGACTACGAGCAGTACTTC. It encodes CASTRHGAVDYEQYF.